The 18 T cell receptor beta chains reported below all come from one sample, sequenced in a study of cytomegalovirus exposure and HLA in healthy donors (dated by TCRdb to about 2017). The library was built by means of the immunoSEQ multiplex PCR assay. The clones in this table, taken by TCRdb from immuneACCESS, are in-frame only. Not every clone is retained; where verified, under half of the shortfall comes from an unresolved V gene, and the cause of the rest is unknown. The sample table lists fewer than 200,000 clones, 80% to 90% of them with a count of one. Of the sample, roughly 6% is held by the ten largest clones. The specimen sequenced was PBMCs. These receptors came from a woman in her 30s in good health and CMV-seronegative.

V gene TRBV18 combines with J gene TRBJ2-5; D is uncertain. The length of the CDR3 is 11 residues. Germline V CDR1 and CDR2: KGHSH, LQKENI. Trimming left V 3 bases short and J 9 bases short, with 8 bases between. CDR3 amino acids: CASSPERAQYF. CDR3 bases: TGTGCCAGCTCACCGGAGAGAGCCCAGTACTTC. Filled out from reference TRBV18 and TRBJ2-5, the complete variable domain reads NAGVMQNPRHLVRRRGQEARLRCSPMKGHSHVYWYRQLPEEGLKFMVYLQKENIIDESGMPKERFSAEFPKEGPSILRIQQVVRGDSAAYFCASSPERAQYFGPGTRLLVL.

The chain is built from TRBV2 and TRBJ2-5; possible D gene TRBD1, 5 bases. The germline V gene has CDR1 SNHLY and CDR2 FYNNEI. Trimming took 5 bases from V and 5 from J, leaving 15 bases between them. The length of the CDR3 is 14 residues. In DNA, the CDR3 is TGTGCCAGCAGTTCAGGGATCGAATGGGAGACCCAGTACTTC. It is translated as CASSSGIEWETQYF.

CDR3 sequence reads: CASSARSGGNYEQYF. The CDR3 DNA sequence: TGTGCCAGCAGCGCACGTAGCGGGGGAAACTACGAGCAGTACTTC. This chain uses TRBV9 with TRBJ2-7, with 9 nucleotides matching TRBD2. The germline V gene encodes CDR1 SGDLS and CDR2 YYNGEE. V dropped 3 bases and J dropped 3; count of bases not matched to a gene: 7. The CDR3 spans 15 residues.

This sequence joins TRBV27 and TRBJ1-2; 8 bases fit TRBD1. The CDR3 has 19 residues. Germline loops: CDR1 MNHEY, CDR2 SMNVEV (reference sequence). V was pared by 10 bases and J by 1 base, with 23 bases of the junction left unmatched. The CDR3 DNA sequence: TGTGCCACAAACCCGGACAGGGCAAAACGCTCGACCAATAACTATGGCTACACCTTC. Translated, it gives CATNPDRAKRSTNNYGYTF.

The rearrangement joins TRBV28 to TRBJ1-5, with a weak D call TRBD1 (6 bases). The CDR3 contains 14 residues. Germline CDR1 is MDHEN and CDR2 is SYDVKM. V was shortened by 9 bases and J by 6 bases, with 18 bases between the two germline ends. The DNA of the CDR3 is TGTGCCAGTATCAAACAGGGACTCGGTCAGCCCCAGCATTTT. Translated: CASIKQGLGQPQHF. Together with reference TRBV28 and TRBJ1-5, the CDR3 gives the full variable domain: DVKVTQSSRYLVKRTGEKVFLECVQDMDHENMFWYRQDPGLGLRLIYFSYDVKMKEKGDIPEGYSVSREKKERFSLILESASTNQTSMYLCASIKQGLGQPQHFGDGTRLSIL.

V is TRBV5-1 and J is TRBJ1-4; D perhaps matches TRBD1 (6 bases). CDR3 length equals 16 residues. Trimming removed 4 bases at V and 7 bases at J, with 20 bases between. Germline lookup yields CDR1 SGHRS and CDR2 YFSETQ. The DNA of the CDR3 is TGCGCCAGCAGCCTGGGAGGGGGACTGAATTTTGAAAAACTGTTTTTT. This codes for CASSLGGGLNFEKLFF.

The chain is built from TRBV5-1 and TRBJ2-1; a weak D match, TRBD1 (6 bases). The germline V and J ends were trimmed by 1 base and 5 bases, with 10 bases remaining between them. The CDR3 is 14 amino acids. The germline V gene encodes CDR1 SGHRS and CDR2 YFSETQ. CDR3 residues: CASSLSDRNNEQFF. The DNA for the CDR3 is TGCGCCAGCAGCTTGTCTGACAGGAACAATGAGCAGTTCTTC.

This chain connects TRBV15 to TRBJ2-6, with 7 bases fitting TRBD1. V lost 5 bases to trimming and J lost 0 bases; unmatched junction nucleotides: 4. Germline V gives CDR1 LNHNV, CDR2 YYDKDF (reference sequence). CDR3 size: 16 residues. Here the CDR3 reads CATSGDSISGANVLTF. CDR3 nucleotide sequence: TGTGCCACCAGCGGGGACAGCATCTCTGGGGCCAACGTCCTGACTTTC.

This sequence joins TRBV28 and TRBJ1-1; D may be TRBD1 (5 bases). CDR3 length equals 14 residues. The germline CDR1 and CDR2 sequences are MDHEN and SYDVKM. Trimming stripped 2 bases from V and 4 bases from J, with 11 bases between. The CDR3 sequence: CASSLAGPSTEAFF. In nucleotides, the CDR3 is TGTGCCAGCAGTTTAGCAGGGCCTAGCACTGAAGCTTTCTTT.

This clone was detected once. The chain employs TRBV4-3 and TRBJ1-6, with 10 bases that match TRBD1. Trimming cost V 2 bases and J 10 bases; bases outside gene matches: 5. The CDR3 sequence is 15 residues long. CDR1 LGHNA and CDR2 YSLEER come from the germline V gene. The CDR3 nucleotides are TGCGCCAGCAGCCAACCAGACAGGGGGCAATCACCCCTCCACTTT. Translating it yields CASSQPDRGQSPLHF.

This clone has more than one count but fewer than ten. The chain couples TRBV7-7 to TRBJ2-1; TRBD2 matches 11 bases. The CDR3 extends over 15 amino acids. CDR1 SSHAT and CDR2 FNYEAQ come from the germline V gene (reference sequence). Unmatched junction bases numbered 6, after V lost 4 bases and J lost 7 bases. This CDR3 reads CASSSTSGRGNEQFF. The CDR3, as DNA: TGTGCCAGCAGCTCTACTAGCGGGAGAGGGAATGAGCAGTTCTTC.

The table lists this clone with a few counts. The chain links TRBV28 to TRBJ1-2, with unresolved D. The CDR3 is 13 amino acids. Between the trimmed V and J ends, which lost 2 bases and 4 bases, there was a span of 8 bases. In germline, CDR1 is MDHEN, CDR2 SYDVKM. The CDR3 here is CASSLPAGYGYTF. DNA for the CDR3: TGTGCCAGCAGTTTACCGGCGGGCTATGGCTACACCTTC.

V and J are TRBV4-3 and TRBJ1-2; tentatively, D is TRBD1 (6 bases). Trimming took off 4 bases at V and 2 bases at J, with 23 bases between the two ends. The CDR3 loop spans 18 amino acids. CDR1 and CDR2 from the germline V gene are LGHNA and YSLEER. The CDR3 DNA reads as TGCGCCAGCAGCCCGAACCTCGGGAATGGGGGCCTCAACTATGGCTACACCTTC. Translating it yields CASSPNLGNGGLNYGYTF.

The V call is TRBV7-9, the J call TRBJ2-7; possibly TRBD1 or TRBD2 for D (5 bases each). Trimming removed 3 bases at V and 0 bases at J, with 18 bases between. The CDR3 is 17 amino acids. The germline V gene encodes CDR1 SEHNR and CDR2 FQNEAQ (reference sequence). The CDR3 DNA reads TGTGCCAGCAGCTTGGCCCCCGGGACGGCTAGCTCCTACGAGCAGTACTTC. It yields the protein CASSLAPGTASSYEQYF.

The chain has TRBV2 and TRBJ1-6; no clear D gene. The CDR3 covers 16 residues. Trimming took 6 bases from V and 4 from J, leaving 16 bases between them. The germline gives CDR1 SNHLY, CDR2 FYNNEI. CDR3 sequence: CASRADPPFYNSPLHF. As DNA, the CDR3 is TGTGCCAGCAGAGCAGATCCCCCCTTTTATAATTCACCCCTCCACTTT. Full variable domain (remainder filled in from reference TRBV2 and TRBJ1-6): EPEVTQTPSHQVTQMGQEVILRCVPISNHLYFYWYRQILGQKVEFLVSFYNNEISEKSEIFDDQFSVERPDGSNFTLKIRSTKLEDSAMYFCASRADPPFYNSPLHFGNGTRLTVT.

The gene calls are TRBV29-1 and TRBJ1-2, with D unclear. The CDR3 contains 12 residues. V was pared by 7 bases and J by 2 bases, with 11 bases between. In germline, CDR1 is SQVTM, CDR2 ANQGSEA. The CDR3 loop reads CSADSSNYGYTF. CDR3 sequence (DNA): TGCAGCGCGGATTCTTCGAACTATGGCTACACCTTC.

Here the CDR3 DNA reads TGCGCCAGCAGCTCGACAGGGATATCAGCCTACAATGAGCAGTTCTTC. Translation: CASSSTGISAYNEQFF. The rearrangement joins TRBV5-1 to TRBJ2-1; 7 bases align to TRBD1. The length of the CDR3 is 16 residues. V was clipped by 3 bases and J by 2 bases; unmatched bases: 8. Germline V gives CDR1 SGHRS, CDR2 YFSETQ.

The CDR3 protein is CASSIDSQGANQPQHF. In DNA, the CDR3 is TGTGCCAGTAGTATAGACTCCCAGGGGGCGAATCAGCCCCAGCATTTT. The V and J genes are TRBV19 and TRBJ1-5, with 8 positions matching TRBD1. With V trimmed by 0 bases and J by 4 bases, 5 bases remained unmatched. The CDR3 contains 16 residues. The germline gives CDR1 LNHDA, CDR2 SQIVND (reference sequence).